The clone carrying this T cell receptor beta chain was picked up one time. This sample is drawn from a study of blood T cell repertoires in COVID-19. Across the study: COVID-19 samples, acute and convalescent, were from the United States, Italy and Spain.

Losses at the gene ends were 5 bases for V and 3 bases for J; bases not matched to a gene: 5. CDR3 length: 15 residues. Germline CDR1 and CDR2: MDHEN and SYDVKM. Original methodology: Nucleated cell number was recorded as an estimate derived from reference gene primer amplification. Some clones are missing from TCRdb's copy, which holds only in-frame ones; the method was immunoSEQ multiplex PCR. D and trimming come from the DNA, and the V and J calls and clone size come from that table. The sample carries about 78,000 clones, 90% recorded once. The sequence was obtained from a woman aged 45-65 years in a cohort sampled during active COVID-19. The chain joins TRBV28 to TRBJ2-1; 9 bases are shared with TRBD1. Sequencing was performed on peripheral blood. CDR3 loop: CASSPRDRVYNEQFF. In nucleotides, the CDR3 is TGTGCCAGCAGTCCCCGGGACAGGGTCTACAATGAGCAGTTCTTC.